The 24 T cell receptor beta chains in this list originate from one sample, sequenced in a study of cytomegalovirus exposure and HLA in healthy donors. PCR employed 60 Vbeta and 13 Jbeta primers. Repertoires were generated with immunoSEQ multiplex PCR, while TCRdb's copy carries only in-frame clones and drops some. The sample lists about 120,000 clones, 70% to 80% occurring once. The specimen was PBMCs. All receptors derive from a man aged 45-60 years in good health and CMV-seropositive.

The rearrangement links TRBV6-6 to TRBJ1-5, with D hard to call. V gave up 2 bases and J gave up 0 bases, with 5 bases separating them. CDR1 MNHNY and CDR2 SVGAGI come from the germline V gene (reference sequence). CDR3 length equals 14 residues. The CDR3 region is CASSYDISNQPQHF. The CDR3 DNA reads TGTGCCAGCAGTTACGACATTAGCAATCAGCCCCAGCATTTT.

The CDR3 is CASSEDSSYNEQFF. CDR3 nucleotide sequence: TGTGCCAGCAGCGAGGACAGCTCCTACAATGAGCAGTTCTTC. The chain uses TRBV6-4 and TRBJ2-1, with D tentatively TRBD1 (6 bases). CDR3 length: 14 amino acids. V was trimmed by 6 bases and J by 0 bases, leaving 9 bases between them. Germline loops: CDR1 MRHNA, CDR2 SNTAGT.

This chain joins TRBV9 and TRBJ1-4; the D gene is possibly TRBD1 (5 bases). Trimming left V 0 bases short and J 0 bases short, with 9 bases between. Germline CDR1 is SGDLS and CDR2 is YYNGEE. The CDR3 runs 16 residues. DNA for the CDR3: TGTGCCAGCAGCGTAGGGGGCAGTGCAACTAATGAAAAACTGTTTTTT. Amino acids: CASSVGGSATNEKLFF.

This clone was seen only a few times. This chain links TRBV7-2 with TRBJ2-7; 10 nucleotides agree with TRBD2. The V gene end was trimmed by 2 bases and the J gene end by 6 bases; junction bases not matched to a gene: 4. Germline V gene data show CDR1 as SGHTA and CDR2 as FQGNSA. This CDR3 comprises 14 residues. The chain's CDR3 is CASSLYGTSVEQYF. Written as DNA, the CDR3 is TGTGCCAGCAGCTTATACGGGACTAGCGTCGAGCAGTACTTC.

This clone was seen only once. This chain uses TRBV27 with TRBJ2-1, with 10 bases matching TRBD2. V was pared by 1 base and J by 2 bases, with 14 bases of the junction left unmatched. This CDR3 is 20 amino acids long. The germline V gene has CDR1 MNHEY and CDR2 SMNVEV (reference sequence). The CDR3 is CASSLYFPWASGSTYNEQFF. The CDR3 DNA is TGTGCCAGCAGTTTATATTTCCCTTGGGCTAGCGGGAGTACCTACAATGAGCAGTTCTTC.

This clone showed up just a few times. This rearrangement joins TRBV11-2 to TRBJ2-5; tentatively, D is TRBD2 (6 bases). Germline-derived CDR1 and CDR2 are SGHAT and FQNNGV. There are 11 residues in the CDR3. Trimming took off 5 bases at V and 7 bases at J, with 8 bases between the two ends. The CDR3 nucleotides are TGTGCCAGCAGCCCCGGGGGGACCCAGTACTTC. Translation gives CASSPGGTQYF. Supplemented by reference TRBV11-2 and TRBJ2-5, the full variable domain reads EAGVAQSPRYKIIEKRQSVAFWCNPISGHATLYWYQQILGQGPKLLIQFQNNGVVDDSQLPKDRFSAERLKGVDSTLKIQPAKLEDSAVYLCASSPGGTQYFGPGTRLLVL.

This clone appeared a few times. The chain combines TRBV9 with TRBJ2-1, with D unresolved. CDR1 SGDLS and CDR2 YYNGEE come from the germline V gene. V gave up 0 bases and J gave up 3 bases, with 13 bases separating them. The CDR3 is 16 residues long. Here the CDR3 reads CASSVESLVLYNEQFF. The CDR3 DNA reads TGTGCCAGCAGCGTAGAAAGCCTAGTACTCTACAATGAGCAGTTCTTC.

The genes are TRBV5-6 and TRBJ2-1; TRBD2 matches 12 bases. This CDR3 has 16 amino acids. Trimming removed 1 base from V and 10 bases from J; junction bases left unmatched: 9. The germline CDR1 and CDR2 sequences are SGHDT and YYEEEE. The CDR3 here is CASSLPGTSGQKEQFF. CDR3 nucleotides: TGTGCCAGCAGCTTGCCCGGGACTAGCGGGCAGAAAGAGCAGTTCTTC. The full variable domain, with the rest looked up from reference TRBV5-6 and TRBJ2-1, is DAGVTQSPTHLIKTRGQQVTLRCSPKSGHDTVSWYQQALGQGPQFIFQYYEEEERQRGNFPDRFSGHQFPNYSSELNVNALLLGDSALYLCASSLPGTSGQKEQFFGPGTRLTVL.

The J gene is TRBJ1-5, the V gene TRBV4-1; 9 nucleotides align to TRBD1. Germline trimming cut 1 base from V and 3 bases from J; bases unmatched to any gene: 4. This CDR3 is built from 16 residues. Germline CDR1 is MGHRA and CDR2 is YSYEKL. This chain's CDR3 is CASSQVGQGFNQPQHF. The CDR3 DNA reads TGCGCCAGCAGCCAAGTGGGACAGGGATTCAATCAGCCCCAGCATTTT.

This clone was picked up one time. J is TRBJ2-1 and V is TRBV5-6, with D possibly being TRBD2 (6 bases). The V end lost 0 bases, the J end lost 7 bases, and 11 bases lay between the germline ends. CDR1 is SGHDT and CDR2 is YYEEEE in the germline V gene. CDR3 length: 14 amino acids. CDR3 sequence: CASSLGGAGNEQFF. CDR3 nucleotides: TGTGCCAGCAGCTTGGGCGGGGCTGGGAATGAGCAGTTCTTC.

This clone was detected once. The chain links TRBV6-6 to TRBJ2-7, with D possibly being TRBD2 (6 bases). Germline V CDR1 and CDR2: MNHNY, SVGAGI (reference sequence). The germline V and J ends were trimmed by 0 bases and 2 bases, with 8 bases remaining between them. This CDR3 has 14 amino acids. The CDR3 spells CASSYSPGAYEQYF. The CDR3 nucleotides read TGTGCCAGCAGTTACTCTCCGGGAGCCTACGAGCAGTACTTC.

A few counts support this clone. The chain joins TRBV11-3 to TRBJ2-1, with D maybe TRBD1 (6 bases). V dropped 4 bases and J dropped 4 bases, with 8 bases sitting between them. CDR1 is SGHNT, CDR2 YENEEA, per germline. CDR3 size: 13 residues. The CDR3 loop reads CASSSRGYNEQFF. CDR3 coding DNA: TGTGCCAGCAGCTCCAGGGGATACAATGAGCAGTTCTTC.

The chain links TRBV4-2 to TRBJ1-1; the D gene is possibly TRBD1 (5 bases). V dropped 1 base and J dropped 1 base, with 13 bases sitting between them. The CDR3 covers 16 residues. In germline, CDR1 is LGHNA, CDR2 YNFKEQ. The CDR3 DNA reads TGTGCCAGCAGCCAAGTTCCGGGGGGAACGAACACTGAAGCTTTCTTT. This translates into CASSQVPGGTNTEAFF.

In its sample, this clone was seen a few times. The V and J genes are TRBV19 and TRBJ1-5; no reliable D call. V was clipped by 1 base and J by 0 bases, with 7 bases between them. This CDR3 contains 15 residues. The germline CDR1 and CDR2 sequences are LNHDA and SQIVND (reference sequence). This CDR3 reads CASSIAAYSNQPQHF. DNA for the CDR3: TGTGCCAGTAGTATAGCAGCGTATAGCAATCAGCCCCAGCATTTT.

This clone was found once. The chain links TRBV12-5 to TRBJ2-2; D unresolved. From germline, CDR1 is LGHNT and CDR2 FRNRAP. This CDR3 comprises 14 residues. With 6 bases removed from V and 7 bases from J, the gap between germline ends came to 15 bases. DNA of the CDR3: TGTGCTAGTGGCTCTACAGTAACCGGCGGGGAGCTGTTTTTT. Translation: CASGSTVTGGELFF.

The gene calls are TRBV11-2 and TRBJ2-3, with D possibly matching TRBD1 (5 bases). This CDR3 is 16 amino acids long. Per germline, CDR1 SGHAT and CDR2 FQNNGV. With 4 bases removed from V and 3 bases from J, the gap between germline ends came to 17 bases. CDR3 amino acids: CASSSQGRVPTDTQYF. In DNA form, the CDR3 reads TGTGCCAGCAGCTCGCAGGGCCGCGTGCCTACAGATACGCAGTATTTT.

This clone was found once. V is TRBV7-9 and J is TRBJ2-7; D may be TRBD2 (5 bases). This CDR3 is 13 amino acids long. Germline CDR1 and CDR2: SEHNR and FQNEAQ (reference sequence). Trimming pared 5 bases from V and 4 bases from J, leaving 12 bases between. The chain's CDR3 is CASSPPGFYEQYF. DNA for the CDR3: TGTGCCAGCAGCCCGCCGGGATTTTACGAGCAGTACTTC.

This clone was seen more than once but under ten times. The V and J genes are TRBV14 and TRBJ2-5; D not resolved. Trimming took 6 bases from V and 0 from J, leaving 11 bases between them. The germline gives CDR1 SGHDN, CDR2 FVKESK. The CDR3 totals 14 residues. The CDR3: CASRGKKDQETQYF. CDR3 coding DNA: TGTGCCAGCAGGGGCAAGAAGGACCAAGAGACCCAGTACTTC.

The chain couples TRBV18 to TRBJ1-1, with TRBD1 matching over 8 bases. CDR1 and CDR2 (germline): KGHSH, LQKENI. The CDR3 extends over 13 amino acids. Trimming removed 7 bases from V and 6 bases from J; junction bases left unmatched: 7. This chain's CDR3 is CASLQDREAEAFF. Here the CDR3 DNA reads TGTGCCAGCTTGCAGGACAGGGAGGCTGAAGCTTTCTTT.

This clone was seen once. The chain links TRBV4-1 to TRBJ2-5; 11 bases agree with TRBD2. The CDR3 contains 18 residues. Germline CDR1 is MGHRA and CDR2 is YSYEKL. The ends lost 2 bases at V and 0 bases at J; junction bases unmatched: 8. The CDR3 sequence: CASSQMGPSGRYQETQYF. DNA for the CDR3: TGCGCCAGCAGCCAAATGGGGCCTAGCGGGAGGTACCAAGAGACCCAGTACTTC.

J is TRBJ2-6 and V is TRBV25-1; D may be TRBD1 (5 bases). Between the trimmed V and J ends, which lost 3 bases and 4 bases, there was a span of 10 bases. This CDR3 contains 15 residues. CDR1 is MGHDK and CDR2 is SYGVNS in the germline V gene. CDR3: CASSEPGSGANVLTF. In DNA, the CDR3 is TGTGCCAGCAGTGAGCCAGGGTCAGGGGCCAACGTCCTGACTTTC.

The chain couples TRBV9 to TRBJ2-5; TRBD2 matches at 7 bases. Germline lookup yields CDR1 SGDLS and CDR2 YYNGEE. The V and J ends lost 4 bases and 4 bases, in that order; junction bases with no gene match: 13. This CDR3 has 16 residues. This chain's CDR3 is CASSHQAGENIETQYF. DNA of the CDR3: TGTGCCAGCAGCCACCAGGCGGGGGAGAACATAGAGACCCAGTACTTC. Drawing the rest from reference TRBV9 and TRBJ2-5, the complete variable domain is DSGVTQTPKHLITATGQRVTLRCSPRSGDLSVYWYQQSLDQGLQFLIQYYNGEERAKGNILERFSAQQFPDLHSELNLSSLELGDSALYFCASSHQAGENIETQYFGPGTRLLVL.

The chain combines TRBV4-3 with TRBJ2-3, with TRBD2 matching 12 bases. Trimming took 0 bases from V and 0 from J; bases not matched to a gene: 7. Germline V CDR1 and CDR2: LGHNA, YSLEER. This CDR3 region has 19 residues. CDR3: CASSQEGLAGGHSTDTQYF. The CDR3 DNA follows: TGCGCCAGCAGCCAAGAGGGGCTAGCGGGGGGGCACAGCACAGATACGCAGTATTTT.

V is TRBV2 and J is TRBJ2-5, with 9 nucleotides matching TRBD2. With 4 bases clipped from V and 5 bases from J, the junction kept 5 bases outside the gene matches. CDR3 size: 14 residues. Germline lookup yields CDR1 SNHLY and CDR2 FYNNEI. CDR3 DNA sequence: TGTGCCAGCAGTGGAGGGACTAGCAGCGAGACCCAGTACTTC. Amino acid sequence: CASSGGTSSETQYF.